The 22 T cell receptor beta chains in this list originate from one sample, sequenced in a study of T-cell memory formation after mild COVID-19. MiXCR was run by TCRdb on the 5' RACE reads, yielding one entry per CDR3 protein. This table holds roughly 100,000 distinct CDR3 sequences, 10% to 15% found once. The source material was PBMCs or a T cell subset sorted from them (not recorded which). The receptor source for this set is an adult woman who had mild COVID-19 (a few samples of this study predate the infection). Cell type and time point are not known.

This clonotype was seen many times. V gene TRBV7-8 combines with J gene TRBJ2-2, with D possibly matching TRBD2 (6 bases). Germline values: CDR1 SGHVS, CDR2 FQNEAQ. Trimming pared 4 bases from V and 4 bases from J, leaving 16 bases between. The CDR3 extends over 16 amino acids. DNA for the CDR3: TGTGCCAGCAGCTCAAAGGGACTTCCACTCACCGGGGAGCTGTTTTTT. Translated, it gives CASSSKGLPLTGELFF.

The chain uses TRBV6-2 or TRBV6-3 and TRBJ2-2; 7 bases are shared with TRBD1. The germline gives CDR1 MNHEY, CDR2 SVGEGT. V shed 8 bases, J shed 10 bases, and the junction held 7 bases outside the gene matches. CDR3 length equals 12 residues. The CDR3 nucleotides read TGTGCCAGCGTGGGGGACAGTTCGGAGCTGTTTTTT. It encodes CASVGDSSELFF.

V usage is TRBV4-1 and J usage is TRBJ2-7; D unclear. This CDR3 contains 15 residues. The V gene's germline CDR1 is MGHRA and CDR2 YSYEKL. Trimming removed 2 bases from V and 0 bases from J, with 11 bases in between. CDR3 bases: TGCGCCAGCAGCCAAAAACACCTCAGCTCCTACGAGCAGTACTTC. It translates to CASSQKHLSSYEQYF.

CDR3: CSVPTSSGELFF. The CDR3 nucleotides read TGCAGCGTGCCGACTAGTTCAGGGGAGCTGTTTTTT. The chain employs TRBV29-1 and TRBJ2-2, with D perhaps matching TRBD2 (6 bases). Between the trimmed V and J ends, which lost 6 bases and 8 bases, there was a span of 13 bases. Per germline, CDR1 SQVTM and CDR2 ANQGSEA. The CDR3 sequence is 12 residues long.

This clonotype appeared a few times. The rearrangement uses TRBV9 and TRBJ2-7; TRBD2 matches at 8 bases. The germline V gene has CDR1 SGDLS and CDR2 YYNGEE. With V trimmed by 5 bases and J by 2 bases, 6 bases remained unmatched. The CDR3 length is 14 residues. CDR3 sequence reads: CASSTAGVPYEQYF. DNA for the CDR3: TGTGCCAGCAGTACAGCGGGGGTCCCCTACGAGCAGTACTTC.

This chain links TRBV18 with TRBJ2-7; possible D gene TRBD1, 7 bases. The CDR3 loop spans 15 amino acids. The V gene lost 5 bases and the J gene lost 3 bases, with 17 bases spanning the gap. CDR1 KGHSH and CDR2 LQKENI come from the germline V gene. This CDR3 reads CASSGKTGTFYEQYF. DNA of the CDR3: TGTGCCAGCTCAGGAAAGACAGGGACTTTCTACGAGCAGTACTTC.

In this sample, this clonotype is medium-sized. The rearrangement joins TRBV5-6 to TRBJ2-1, with no clear D. In germline, CDR1 is SGHDT, CDR2 YYEEEE. The V gene lost 2 bases and the J gene lost 0 bases, with 6 bases spanning the gap. The CDR3 spans 14 residues. CDR3 protein: CASSFDGSYNEQFF. The DNA of the CDR3 is TGTGCCAGCAGCTTCGACGGCTCCTACAATGAGCAGTTCTTC.

V and J are TRBV14 and TRBJ2-7, with 11 bases lining up with TRBD1. The germline CDR1 and CDR2 sequences are SGHDN and FVKESK. This CDR3 spans 15 amino acids. With 4 bases clipped from V and 2 bases from J, the junction kept 4 bases outside the gene matches. The CDR3 sequence is CASSPRGQGAYEQYF. DNA of the CDR3: TGTGCCAGCAGCCCCCGGGGACAGGGGGCCTACGAGCAGTACTTC.

The chain uses TRBV20-1 and TRBJ1-1; D may be TRBD1 (6 bases). The germline CDR1 and CDR2 sequences are DFQATT and SNEGSKA (reference sequence). CDR3 length equals 18 residues. Trimming removed 1 base from V and 1 base from J, with 22 bases in between. CDR3 amino acids: CSARGLGVRQASNTEAFF. CDR3 bases: TGCAGTGCTAGAGGACTTGGTGTACGACAGGCGTCGAACACTGAAGCTTTCTTT.

This chain connects TRBV5-1 to TRBJ2-1, with D uncertain. Germline CDR1 SGHRS, CDR2 YFSETQ. This CDR3 region has 11 residues. V lost 3 bases and J 10 bases, leaving 8 bases between the germline ends. This CDR3 is CASSWGVEQFF. The CDR3 DNA reads TGCGCCAGCAGCTGGGGTGTCGAGCAGTTCTTC.

This clonotype has a handful of counts. The V gene is TRBV11-3, the J gene TRBJ2-1, with D possibly matching TRBD2 (6 bases). This CDR3 contains 15 residues. Germline V gene lookup returns CDR1 SGHNT and CDR2 YENEEA. V lost 1 base to trimming and J lost 2 bases, with 9 bases between them. This CDR3 is CASSLGGAPYNEQFF. The CDR3 region has the DNA TGTGCCAGCAGCTTAGGCGGGGCCCCCTACAATGAGCAGTTCTTC.

This clonotype showed up just a few times. This chain connects TRBV7-3 to TRBJ2-3, with D perhaps TRBD2 (5 bases). The germline gives CDR1 SGHTA, CDR2 FQGTGA. Trimming shortened V by 5 bases and J by 2 bases, and 11 bases separated the two germline ends. CDR3 length: 14 residues. Written as DNA, the CDR3 is TGTGCCAGCAGCCCCGAGGGAGCCACAGATACGCAGTATTTT. Protein: CASSPEGATDTQYF. The full variable domain, rest sourced from reference TRBV7-3 and TRBJ2-3, is GAGVSQTPSNKVTEKGKYVELRCDPISGHTALYWYRQSLGQGPEFLIYFQGTGAADDSGLPNDRFFAVRPEGSVSTLKIQRTERGDSAVYLCASSPEGATDTQYFGPGTRLTVL.

J is TRBJ2-3 and V is TRBV7-9, with 10 bases matching TRBD2. Germline V gene data show CDR1 as SEHNR and CDR2 as FQNEAQ (reference sequence). There are 19 residues in the CDR3. V dropped 4 bases and J dropped 1; count of bases not matched to a gene: 14. CDR3 loop: CASSSYVMGLAFGTDTQYF. The CDR3 nucleotides read TGTGCCAGCAGCTCCTACGTGATGGGACTAGCGTTTGGCACAGATACGCAGTATTTT.

This clonotype appeared a few times. The chain recombines TRBV27 with TRBJ2-1, with 14 bases that match TRBD2. Germline V gene lookup returns CDR1 MNHEY and CDR2 SMNVEV (reference sequence). V was clipped by 5 bases and J by 8 bases; unmatched bases: 8. CDR3 length equals 16 residues. The CDR3, as DNA: TGTGCCAGCAGTGGACTAGCGGGGGGCGACTGGGATGAGCAGTTCTTC. Translated: CASSGLAGGDWDEQFF.

This clonotype was recorded at least ten times. Compared with germline, one end of the junction differs, possibly owing to a read error. The rearrangement links TRBV12-3 or TRBV12-4 to TRBJ2-1; 7 bases fit TRBD2. The CDR3 contains 11 residues. The CDR3 protein is CASSVAGKQFF. CDR3 DNA: TGTGCCAGCAGTGTAGCGGGTAAGCAGTTCTTC.

This clonotype was seen a few times. The chain links TRBV4-3 to TRBJ2-3; 8 bases line up with TRBD2. CDR3 length: 16 amino acids. V lost 0 bases and J lost 5; bases outside the gene matches: 7. CDR1 is LGHNA, CDR2 YSLEER, per germline. The CDR3 loop reads CASSQDPLGTRDTQYF. DNA for the CDR3: TGCGCCAGCAGCCAAGATCCCCTGGGGACTAGAGATACGCAGTATTTT.

The chain recombines TRBV2 with TRBJ2-1, with 8 bases aligning to TRBD1. CDR1 and CDR2 from the germline V gene are SNHLY and FYNNEI. The V segment lost 2 bases and the J segment 5 bases; nucleotides outside the gene matches: 5. This CDR3 is 15 amino acids long. The CDR3 region is CASSELMDRDNEQFF. Here the CDR3 DNA reads TGTGCCAGCAGTGAATTGATGGACAGGGACAATGAGCAGTTCTTC.

In this sample, this clonotype turned up a few times. The rearrangement joins TRBV5-6 to TRBJ2-5, with D possibly being TRBD1 (6 bases). The CDR3 has 12 amino acids. Trimming cost V 5 bases and J 5 bases, with 10 bases left between them. Per the germline V gene, CDR1 is SGHDT and CDR2 is YYEEEE. CDR3 region: CASRMTGETQYF. In DNA form, the CDR3 reads TGTGCCAGCAGAATGACAGGCGAGACCCAGTACTTC. The full variable domain, in which reference TRBV5-6 and TRBJ2-5 provide the parts outside the CDR3, is DAGVTQSPTHLIKTRGQQVTLRCSPKSGHDTVSWYQQALGQGPQFIFQYYEEEERQRGNFPDRFSGHQFPNYSSELNVNALLLGDSALYLCASRMTGETQYFGPGTRLLVL.

This clonotype was seen only a few times. The chain couples TRBV18 to TRBJ2-1, with D maybe TRBD1 (5 bases). The CDR3 covers 14 residues. Trimming pared 0 bases from V and 7 bases from J, leaving 10 bases between. Germline V gene sequence: CDR1 KGHSH, CDR2 LQKENI. The CDR3 nucleotides read TGTGCCAGCTCACCACCCAGACAGACGAATGAGCAGTTCTTC. This gives the protein CASSPPRQTNEQFF.

This clonotype showed up just a few times. This rearrangement joins TRBV5-5 to TRBJ2-2; 12 nucleotides match TRBD2. Germline V gene data show CDR1 as SGHKS and CDR2 as YYEKEE (reference sequence). This CDR3 region has 19 residues. V was pared by 0 bases and J by 6 bases, with 12 bases of the junction left unmatched. CDR3 sequence reads: CASSLGLAGAVSFSGELFF. In DNA form, the CDR3 reads TGTGCCAGCAGCTTGGGACTAGCGGGAGCCGTTTCTTTTTCCGGGGAGCTGTTTTTT.

The rearrangement links TRBV18 to TRBJ2-1; no clear D gene. The CDR3 runs 13 residues. CDR1 is KGHSH and CDR2 is LQKENI in the germline V gene. V was clipped by 3 bases and J by 7 bases, with 10 bases between them. The CDR3 sequence is CASSPGPINEQFF. CDR3 DNA sequence: TGTGCCAGCTCACCCGGACCAATAAATGAGCAGTTCTTC.

This chain joins TRBV7-8 and TRBJ2-7; weak D call: TRBD2 (6 bases). The CDR3 consists of 14 residues. Trimming removed 4 bases at V and 2 bases at J, with 12 bases between. Germline V gene data show CDR1 as SGHVS and CDR2 as FQNEAQ. CDR3 region: CASSSGGNTYEQYF. CDR3 DNA sequence: TGTGCCAGCAGCTCCGGCGGGAACACCTACGAGCAGTACTTC.